The source of this TCR beta chain is a study of vaccination and CD4 T cells after COVID-19. The overall study: Nasal swab PCR identified SARS-CoV-2 in the convalescent patients, of whom about ten were mild and one severe. Post-diagnosis, post-COVID samples were collected after a median 101 days, ranging 35 to 161.

In the case of this clonotype: Its cognate antigen is unknown.

From the PCR reads, TCRdb called clonotypes with MiXCR, one entry per CDR3 protein. The data hold approximately 17,000 distinct CDR3 sequences, with roughly 64% observed a single time. Points from the study as a whole: Going from 21 to 38, median SARS-CoV-2-reactive clonotypes did not rise significantly.

CDR3 length: 14 residues. Trimming cost V 0 bases and J 4 bases, with 9 bases left between them. Germline V gene data show CDR1 as MNHEY and CDR2 as SVGAGI. Sequenced here: CD4+ T cells from blood, sampled after SARS-CoV-2 vaccination. The clonotype was recovered from a human donor who had recovered from COVID-19. This chain joins TRBV6-5 and TRBJ1-2, with a possible D match to TRBD1 (5 bases). The CDR3 nucleotides are TGTGCCAGCAGTTACTCAGGGACGGCCTATGGCTACACCTTC. Protein sequence: CASSYSGTAYGYTF.